This TCR beta chain is from a study of control samples from healthy donors and cancer patients (TCRdb year 2020). From the cysteine up to the phenylalanine, the CDR3 has a length of 16 residues. Of all the DNA, just the CDR3 is kept, 48 bases in frame from base 1. The germline V gene gives CDR1 as SNHLY and CDR2 as FYNNEI. V lost 4 bases and J lost 7 bases, and the count of bases not matched to a germline gene is 8. To note about this clone: The target of this receptor is not known. Per-base quality was not reported, and no clone a single base away is much larger than it.

Library creation used the immunoSEQ multiplex PCR assay. TCRdb's version of the immuneACCESS table is confined to in-frame rearrangements and falls short of the full clone set. An unresolved V gene accounts for under half of the shortfall where checked; the remainder is of unknown origin. The sample table lists 20,000 to 30,000 clones, approximately 90% of them with a count of one. Roughly 12% of the sample is in the top ten clones. The chain joins TRBV2 to TRBJ2-3, with 13 bases matching TRBD2. The receptor was derived from a middle-aged man with lung cancer. The material sequenced was PBMCs. In nucleotides, the sequence is TGTGCCAGCAGTGGACCGGGACTAGCGGGGACATATACGCAGTATTTT. Its translation is CASSGPGLAGTYTQYF.